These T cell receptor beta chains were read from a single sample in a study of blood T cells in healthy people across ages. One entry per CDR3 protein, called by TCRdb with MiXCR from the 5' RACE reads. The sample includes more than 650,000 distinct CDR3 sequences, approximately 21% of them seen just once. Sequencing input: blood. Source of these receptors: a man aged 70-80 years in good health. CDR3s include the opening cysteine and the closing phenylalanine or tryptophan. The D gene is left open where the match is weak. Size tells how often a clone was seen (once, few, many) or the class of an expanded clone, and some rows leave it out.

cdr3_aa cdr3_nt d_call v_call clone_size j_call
CASTPRGQGGQFF TGCGCCAGCACCCCGAGGGGACAGGGAGGGCAGTTCTTC TRBD1 TRBV10-1 few TRBJ2-1
CASSLLGLAGYEQYF TGTGCCAGCAGCCTGTTAGGACTTGCGGGCTACGAGCAGTACTTC NA TRBV12-3/TRBV12-4 few TRBJ2-7
CSARTGGEETQYF TGCAGTGCACGGACAGGGGGCGAGGAGACCCAGTACTTC TRBD1 TRBV20-1 few TRBJ2-5
CASSLTSTGNTIYF TGTGCCAGCAGTTTGACCTCCACTGGAAACACCATATATTTT NA TRBV12-3/TRBV12-4 many TRBJ1-3
CASSYHNVLSGSGTDTQYF TGTGCCAGCAGCTACCACAATGTCCTTAGCGGGAGCGGCACAGATACGCAGTATTTT TRBD2 TRBV5-8 NA TRBJ2-3
CSVVGADYGYTF TGCAGCGTTGTGGGGGCAGACTATGGCTACACCTTC NA TRBV29-1 few TRBJ1-2
CASSLAGTPFYNEQFF TGTGCCAGCAGCTTAGCGGGGACTCCCTTTTACAATGAGCAGTTCTTC NA TRBV7-2 NA TRBJ2-1
CASSLDLSGNTIYF TGTGCCAGCAGTTTAGATCTCTCTGGAAACACCATATATTTT NA TRBV12-3/TRBV12-4 NA TRBJ1-3
CASSLRQVRHIQYF TGTGCCAGCAGCCTGCGACAGGTTCGCCACATTCAGTACTTC NA TRBV13 NA TRBJ2-4
CASSLRQGPATNEKLFF TGCGCCAGCAGCTTGCGACAGGGTCCAGCAACTAATGAAAAACTGTTTTTT TRBD1 TRBV5-1 NA TRBJ1-4
CASSPGHNGNTIYF TGTGCCAGCAGCCCGGGACACAATGGAAACACCATATATTTT NA TRBV3-1 few TRBJ1-3
CASSQEGAGLPTDTQYF TGTGCCAGCAGCCAAGAAGGCGCGGGCCTACCCACAGATACGCAGTATTTT NA TRBV3-1 NA TRBJ2-3
CSVGFLEETQYF TGCAGCGTTGGTTTCCTCGAGGAGACCCAGTACTTC NA TRBV29-1 NA TRBJ2-5
CASRTRGVDETQYF TGTGCCAGCAGGACACGGGGGGTAGACGAGACCCAGTACTTC TRBD2 TRBV12-3/TRBV12-4 NA TRBJ2-5
CASSPGQGNAETQYF TGTGCCAGCAGTCCGGGACAGGGGAACGCGGAGACCCAGTACTTC TRBD1 TRBV6-6 NA TRBJ2-5
CASSSPGTSKDGGTQYF TGTGCCAGCAGTTCCCCCGGGACCTCCAAAGACGGGGGTACGCAGTATTTT NA TRBV12-3/TRBV12-4 NA TRBJ2-3
CASSSGQVPTNEKLFF TGTGCCAGCAGCTCAGGACAGGTGCCAACTAATGAAAAACTGTTTTTT TRBD1 TRBV7-2 few TRBJ1-4
CASSRRGGGYTF TGTGCCAGCAGTCGCAGGGGGGGCGGCTACACCTTC TRBD1 TRBV12-3/TRBV12-4 NA TRBJ1-2